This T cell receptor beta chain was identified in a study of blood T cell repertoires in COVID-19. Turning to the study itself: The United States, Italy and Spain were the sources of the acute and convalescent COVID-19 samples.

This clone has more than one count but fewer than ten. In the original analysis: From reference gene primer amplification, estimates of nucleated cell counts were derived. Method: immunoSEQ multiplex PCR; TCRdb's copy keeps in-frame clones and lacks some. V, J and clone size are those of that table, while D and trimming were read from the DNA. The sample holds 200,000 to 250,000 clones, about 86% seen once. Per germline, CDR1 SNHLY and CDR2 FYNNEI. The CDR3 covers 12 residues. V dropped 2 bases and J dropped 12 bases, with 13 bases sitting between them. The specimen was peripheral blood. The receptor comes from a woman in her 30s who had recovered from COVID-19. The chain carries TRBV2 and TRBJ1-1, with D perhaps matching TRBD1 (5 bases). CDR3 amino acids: CASSESDSSPFF. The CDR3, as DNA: TGTGCCAGCAGTGAATCCGACAGCTCGCCTTTCTTT.